The present TCR beta chain was sequenced within a study of blood T cell repertoires in COVID-19. Overall study: T cells, B-cell-depleted T cells, or PBMCs supplied cDNA or gDNA.

Generated by immunoSEQ multiplex PCR, the TCRdb table keeps only in-frame clones and is missing some. The sample gives fewer than 25,000 clones, 90% of which show up once; roughly 2.5% is in the top ten. V was pared by 2 bases and J by 2 bases, with 7 bases of the junction left unmatched. Germline V CDR1 and CDR2: SGDLS, YYNGEE. The CDR3 sequence is 18 residues long. The sequence derives from a man aged 70 or older with acute or convalescent COVID-19. Specimen: peripheral blood. V is TRBV9 and J is TRBJ2-6, with TRBD1 matching over 10 bases. The CDR3 protein is CASSVGTGVSTGANVLTF. The CDR3 DNA is TGTGCCAGCAGCGTCGGGACAGGGGTTTCTACTGGGGCCAACGTCCTGACTTTC.